This passage covers 14 T cell receptor beta chains from one sample sequenced in a study of T cell responses to AZD1222 COVID-19 vaccine. Using immunoSEQ multiplex PCR, the repertoire was profiled, and TCRdb retains in-frame clones only, with some absent. Of about 93,000 clones in the sample, roughly nine tenths are singletons; the top ten hold less than 3%. The sample here was peripheral blood, taken 28 days after the second AZD1222 dose. The receptors originated from an adult who received the AZD1222 COVID-19 vaccine.

V usage is TRBV18 and J usage is TRBJ1-3; D not resolved. Germline values: CDR1 KGHSH, CDR2 LQKENI. The CDR3 is 14 residues long. Deletions cut 4 bases from V and 0 bases from J, with 7 bases between. Here the CDR3 DNA reads TGTGCCAGCTCACGGGAAAGCTCTGGAAACACCATATATTTT. Translated: CASSRESSGNTIYF. Combining the CDR3 with reference TRBV18 and TRBJ1-3 gives the whole variable domain NAGVMQNPRHLVRRRGQEARLRCSPMKGHSHVYWYRQLPEEGLKFMVYLQKENIIDESGMPKERFSAEFPKEGPSILRIQQVVRGDSAAYFCASSRESSGNTIYFGEGSWLTVV.

The rearrangement joins TRBV10-3 to TRBJ1-3; 7 bases line up with TRBD1. Trimming at V came to 4 bases and at J to 0 bases, leaving 6 bases not matched to a gene. Germline V gene lookup returns CDR1 ENHRY and CDR2 SYGVKD. The CDR3 spans 16 residues. CDR3 amino acids: CAISGGQTTSGNTIYF. CDR3 nucleotide sequence: TGTGCCATCAGTGGGGGACAGACAACCTCTGGAAACACCATATATTTT.

The gene calls are TRBV9 and TRBJ2-1, with 10 bases matching TRBD2. In germline, CDR1 is SGDLS, CDR2 YYNGEE. The CDR3 has 15 amino acids. J lost 4 bases, V lost 0 bases, and 1 base had no gene match. The CDR3 nucleotides are TGTGCCAGCAGCGTAGGTAGCGGGGGGTACAATGAGCAGTTCTTC. This encodes CASSVGSGGYNEQFF.

The chain links TRBV5-1 to TRBJ1-1, with D maybe TRBD1 (6 bases). Looked up from germline, CDR1 is SGHRS and CDR2 is YFSETQ. The CDR3 has 18 residues. The V end was cut by 0 bases, the J end by 2 bases, with 20 bases between. Here the CDR3 DNA reads TGCGCCAGCAGCTTGGTGCGGGGGGCGATGGGGATCAACACTGAAGCTTTCTTT. Its protein is CASSLVRGAMGINTEAFF.

The chain recombines TRBV3-1 (or the pseudogene TRBV3-2) with TRBJ1-3; 9 nucleotides agree with TRBD1. Trimming took 4 bases from V and 1 from J; bases not matched to a gene: 2. The CDR3 has 15 residues. Germline V gene lookup returns CDR1 LGHDT and CDR2 YNNKEL (reference sequence). This chain's CDR3 is CASSLGTGSGNTIYF. Here the CDR3 DNA reads TGTGCCAGCAGCCTGGGGACAGGGTCTGGAAACACCATATATTTT.

The rearrangement joins TRBV10-1 to TRBJ2-5; 8 bases are a match to TRBD2. V lost 7 bases and J lost 7; bases outside the gene matches: 11. CDR1 and CDR2 from the germline V gene are WNHNN and SYGVQD (reference sequence). CDR3 length: 14 amino acids. The CDR3 protein is CASTKGLDLVTQYF. In DNA, the CDR3 is TGCGCCAGCACCAAGGGACTAGATTTGGTGACCCAGTACTTC.

The rearrangement links TRBV29-1 to TRBJ2-7; 12 bases line up with TRBD1. The CDR3 is 14 residues long. V lost 4 bases, J lost 6 bases, and 7 bases stayed unmatched. Germline assignment: CDR1 SQVTM and CDR2 ANQGSEA. In DNA, the CDR3 is TGCAGCGTTGTAGCGGGACAGGGGGCGGGCGAGCAGTACTTC. Amino acids: CSVVAGQGAGEQYF.

The chain combines TRBV7-8 with TRBJ1-1, with D unresolved. V dropped 5 bases and J dropped 1 base, with 11 bases sitting between them. The CDR3 runs 14 residues. The germline CDR1 and CDR2 sequences are SGHVS and FQNEAQ. The CDR3 DNA reads as TGTGCCAGCAGCCTCGGACTAGGGAACACTGAAGCTTTCTTT. It encodes CASSLGLGNTEAFF.

The chain recombines TRBV19 with TRBJ1-2; D uncertain. The ends were cut back, 3 bases at V and 8 bases at J, with 19 bases in the middle. Germline lookup yields CDR1 LNHDA and CDR2 SQIVND (reference sequence). CDR3 length: 15 residues. In DNA, the CDR3 is TGTGCCAGTAGTATTAGATACAACCACCCGGAGGGCTACACCTTC. Residues: CASSIRYNHPEGYTF.

J is TRBJ2-3 and V is TRBV5-1, with 7 bases matching TRBD1. Germline V gene lookup returns CDR1 SGHRS and CDR2 YFSETQ. The V segment lost 2 bases and the J segment 4 bases; nucleotides outside the gene matches: 4. CDR3 size: 14 residues. CDR3 sequence (DNA): TGCGCCAGCAGCTTCCAGGGGGAACCAGATACGCAGTATTTT. It is translated as CASSFQGEPDTQYF.

The chain employs TRBV6-1 and TRBJ1-1, with a tentative D call TRBD1 (5 bases). CDR3 length: 14 residues. Looked up from germline, CDR1 is MNHNS and CDR2 is SASEGT. V was trimmed by 2 bases and J by 4 bases, leaving 11 bases between them. The CDR3 protein is CASSEPEGSTEAFF. CDR3 coding DNA: TGTGCCAGCAGTGAACCCGAGGGGAGCACTGAAGCTTTCTTT.

The chain joins TRBV10-3 to TRBJ1-1, with D hard to call. The CDR3 covers 13 residues. The V gene's germline CDR1 is ENHRY and CDR2 SYGVKD. CDR3 region: CASAESGSTEAFF. The CDR3 bases are TGTGCATCAGCGGAGTCGGGGAGCACTGAAGCTTTCTTT.

The chain couples TRBV5-6 to TRBJ2-6, with 7 bases matching TRBD1. In germline, CDR1 is SGHDT, CDR2 YYEEEE. The CDR3 loop spans 14 amino acids. Trimming removed 4 bases from V and 4 bases from J; junction bases left unmatched: 2. In DNA, the CDR3 is TGTGCCAGCAGCCTACAGGGGGGGGCCAACGTCCTGACTTTC. Amino acid sequence: CASSLQGGANVLTF.

The chain links TRBV2 to TRBJ2-3; 8 bases line up with TRBD2. V dropped 6 bases and J dropped 4; count of bases not matched to a gene: 9. This CDR3 region has 15 residues. CDR1 and CDR2 from the germline V gene are SNHLY and FYNNEI. The CDR3 DNA sequence: TGTGCCAGCAGGAGGTCGACTAGCGCCCCAGATACGCAGTATTTT. Translation gives CASRRSTSAPDTQYF.